Below, 18 T cell receptor beta chains from the same sample are listed, as sequenced in a study of shared clonotypes between healthy human individuals. Naive-designated CD8 cells lacked CD45RO, were positively enriched for CCR7, and omitted terminally differentiated effector memory CD45RA+ cells. Repertoires were generated with immunoSEQ multiplex PCR, while TCRdb's copy carries only in-frame clones and drops some. In the table there are 550,000 to 750,000 clones, nearly 97% of which are singletons. What was sequenced was naive CD8+ T cells sorted from blood. The receptors originated from a young woman in good health.

A note on this clone: The sample holds other DNA sequences that translate to the same CDR3. The chain recombines TRBV27 with TRBJ2-7; D is uncertain. Trimming cost V 4 bases and J 3 bases, with 4 bases left between them. The CDR3 spans 11 residues. CDR1 is MNHEY, CDR2 SMNVEV, per germline (reference sequence). The CDR3 DNA follows: TGTGCCAGCAGTTCCCTCTACGAGCAGTACTTC. Its translation: CASSSLYEQYF.

This CDR3 reads CASSFVSGGRYNEQFF. The CDR3 DNA follows: TGTGCCAGCAGCTTTGTTTCGGGAGGACGTTACAATGAGCAGTTCTTC. The J gene is TRBJ2-1, the V gene TRBV7-3; TRBD2 aligns across 7 bases. CDR1 and CDR2 from the germline V gene are SGHTA and FQGTGA. The CDR3 has 16 residues. V lost 3 bases and J lost 4; bases outside the gene matches: 9.

CDR3 DNA: TGTGCCACCCCGGGACAGGTACTATCTGATGGCACAGATACGCAGTATTTT. This codes for CATPGQVLSDGTDTQYF. The chain combines TRBV2 with TRBJ2-3, with TRBD1 identical over 8 bases. This CDR3 is built from 17 residues. Trimming removed 10 bases from V and 1 base from J; junction bases left unmatched: 16. CDR1 and CDR2 from the germline V gene are SNHLY and FYNNEI. The complete variable domain, with remaining parts taken from reference TRBV2 and TRBJ2-3, reads EPEVTQTPSHQVTQMGQEVILRCVPISNHLYFYWYRQILGQKVEFLVSFYNNEISEKSEIFDDQFSVERPDGSNFTLKIRSTKLEDSAMYFCATPGQVLSDGTDTQYFGPGTRLTVL.

The rearrangement uses TRBV28 and TRBJ2-2; D is ambiguous. CDR1 and CDR2 (germline): MDHEN, SYDVKM. Trimming shortened V by 4 bases and J by 7 bases, and 19 bases separated the two germline ends. The CDR3 length is 16 residues. The CDR3 DNA is TGTGCCAGCAGTTCTTCCACGGGCCCCCGCGACGGGGAGCTGTTTTTT. It encodes CASSSSTGPRDGELFF.

The chain joins TRBV6-4 to TRBJ2-7; D ambiguous. The V gene's germline CDR1 is MRHNA and CDR2 SNTAGT. The CDR3 runs 13 residues. The V end was cut by 2 bases, the J end by 7 bases, with 12 bases between. CDR3 residues: CASSDQFGWEQYF. CDR3 DNA: TGTGCCAGCAGTGACCAGTTCGGCTGGGAGCAGTACTTC.

As for this clone: The identical CDR3 is also encoded by other nucleotide sequences in the sample. The chain carries TRBV7-8 and TRBJ2-7; 7 bases align to TRBD2. V shed 9 bases, J shed 1 base, and the junction held 6 bases outside the gene matches. The CDR3 is 13 residues long. Germline V lookup: CDR1 SGHVS, CDR2 FQNEAQ. This chain's CDR3 is CASSVGGSYEQYF. The DNA for the CDR3 is TGTGCCAGTAGCGTCGGGGGGTCCTACGAGCAGTACTTC.

The chain combines TRBV27 with TRBJ1-4; a possible D gene is TRBD1 (5 bases). The V gene lost 7 bases and the J gene lost 3 bases, with 15 bases spanning the gap. Germline V lookup: CDR1 MNHEY, CDR2 SMNVEV (reference sequence). The CDR3 is 15 amino acids. As DNA, the CDR3 is TGTGCCAGCAAACTCGGAGGGGCAGCTAATGAAAAACTGTTTTTT. This translates into CASKLGGAANEKLFF.

CDR3: CASSQAWWITSGTSGDNEQFF. DNA for the CDR3: TGCGCCAGCAGCCAAGCCTGGTGGATTACTAGCGGCACATCGGGAGACAATGAGCAGTTCTTC. The chain links TRBV4-1 to TRBJ2-1, with 8 nucleotides matching TRBD2. Germline V gives CDR1 MGHRA, CDR2 YSYEKL. V lost 1 base, J lost 5 bases, and 22 bases stayed unmatched. The length of the CDR3 is 21 residues.

The chain is built from TRBV4-1 and TRBJ1-2, with D hard to call. V lost 5 bases and J lost 4, with 20 bases in between. CDR3 length: 16 residues. The germline V gene encodes CDR1 MGHRA and CDR2 YSYEKL. The CDR3: CASSNRSKDKIYGYTF. In nucleotides, the CDR3 is TGCGCCAGCAGCAACAGATCCAAAGACAAGATCTATGGCTACACCTTC.

The V call is TRBV11-2, the J call TRBJ2-7, with 7 bases matching TRBD2. The J segment lost 2 bases and the V segment lost 1 base, leaving 8 bases of the junction unmatched. Germline-derived CDR1 and CDR2 are SGHAT and FQNNGV. This CDR3 has 16 amino acids. This CDR3 reads CASSLVARGSAYEQYF. The CDR3, as DNA: TGTGCCAGCAGCTTAGTAGCGCGCGGGAGTGCCTACGAGCAGTACTTC.

J is TRBJ1-5 and V is TRBV6-5, with D possibly matching TRBD1 (5 bases). Germline lookup yields CDR1 MNHEY and CDR2 SVGAGI. The V end was cut by 4 bases, the J end by 4 bases, with 17 bases between. The CDR3 is 16 residues long. CDR3 in amino acids: CASSSEVDGGNQPQHF. CDR3 DNA: TGTGCCAGCAGTTCTGAGGTCGATGGGGGGAATCAGCCCCAGCATTTT.

Comment on this clone: This sample includes further DNA sequences coding for the same CDR3. The rearrangement joins TRBV28 to TRBJ1-5, with D possibly matching TRBD1 (5 bases). The CDR3 is made up of 15 amino acids. The germline CDR1 and CDR2 sequences are MDHEN and SYDVKM. V lost 6 bases and J lost 1, with 13 bases in between. CDR3 nucleotide sequence: TGTGCCAGCAGGCTTCTGGGGGTAAGCAATCAGCCCCAGCATTTT. Encoded protein: CASRLLGVSNQPQHF.

The chain couples TRBV7-8 to TRBJ2-5; 7 bases agree with TRBD1. The CDR3 runs to 14 residues. V trimming: 1 base; J trimming: 4 bases; junction bases outside the gene matches: 3. Germline V lookup: CDR1 SGHVS, CDR2 FQNEAQ. In nucleotides, the CDR3 is TGTGCCAGCAGCTTAGATGGGACAGTAGAGACCCAGTACTTC. Its protein product is CASSLDGTVETQYF.

This rearrangement joins TRBV10-1 to TRBJ2-1; a possible D gene is TRBD2 (5 bases). Germline V lookup: CDR1 WNHNN, CDR2 SYGVQD (reference sequence). V was shortened by 2 bases and J by 2 bases, with 7 bases between the two germline ends. CDR3 length: 14 residues. The CDR3 DNA sequence: TGCGCCAGCAGTGAGGCGGGCGCCTACAATGAGCAGTTCTTC. It yields the protein CASSEAGAYNEQFF.

This sequence joins TRBV5-5 and TRBJ2-5; the D gene is possibly TRBD2 (6 bases). Trimming took off 0 bases at V and 3 bases at J, with 9 bases between the two ends. This CDR3 is built from 14 residues. The germline gives CDR1 SGHKS, CDR2 YYEKEE (reference sequence). The CDR3 DNA reads as TGTGCCAGCAGCTTGGCGGACTATAAAGAGACCCAGTACTTC. Translated: CASSLADYKETQYF.

Concerning this clone itself: The same CDR3 can be traced to other DNA sequences in this sample. The J gene is TRBJ1-5, the V gene TRBV19; D ambiguous. This CDR3 is built from 13 residues. Per germline, CDR1 LNHDA and CDR2 SQIVND (reference sequence). With 9 bases removed from V and 2 bases from J, the gap between germline ends came to 11 bases. CDR3 in amino acids: CASKELGNQPQHF. CDR3 DNA sequence: TGTGCCAGCAAGGAGTTGGGCAATCAGCCCCAGCATTTT.

The chain carries TRBV16 and TRBJ1-1, with D tentatively TRBD1 (5 bases). V lost 3 bases to trimming and J lost 5 bases, with 16 bases between them. Germline-derived CDR1 and CDR2 are KGHSY and FQNENV. The CDR3 runs to 15 residues. The CDR3 DNA reads TGTGCCAGCAGCCACCACGGGACGGGAGGGACTGAAGCTTTCTTT. Residues: CASSHHGTGGTEAFF.

In its sample, this clone was seen once. The V call is TRBV27, the J call TRBJ2-2; the D is unclear. Germline V gene lookup returns CDR1 MNHEY and CDR2 SMNVEV (reference sequence). Trimming removed 5 bases from V and 4 bases from J, with 11 bases in between. The CDR3 spans 14 residues. The CDR3 is CASSPRTPTGELFF. Here the CDR3 DNA reads TGTGCCAGCAGTCCGAGGACGCCCACCGGGGAGCTGTTTTTT.